This TCR beta chain derives from a study of CD8 T cells in Susac syndrome. Reverse transcription used about 0.45 to 1 ug RNA and random hexamers. Multiplex PCR with immunoSEQ amplified the TCR beta CDR3 across 54 Vbeta and 13 Jbeta. TCRdb used MiXCR to reprocess the immunoSEQ multiplex PCR reads, holding one entry per CDR3 protein. The table lists about 120,000 distinct CDR3 sequences, nearly 95% of them singletons. The CDR3 is 17 amino acids. Losses at the gene ends were 0 bases for V and 4 bases for J; bases not matched to a gene: 8. In blood CD8+ and CD4+ T cells, TCR beta underwent sequencing. The healthy controls were matched to patients by age and sex. Negative isolation yielded the CD8+ and CD4+ T cells, while FACS enriched the TEMRA cells.

The TCR was taken from a human donor in good health. The chain combines TRBV23-1 with TRBJ1-4; 7 bases align to TRBD1. TRBV23-1 qualifies as an ORF whose function is uncertain. Input material: CD4+ T cells from PBMCs. The CDR3 bases are TGCGCCAGCAGTCAATCGCCCGGGACAGATGATAATGAAAAACTGTTTTTT. Residues: CASSQSPGTDDNEKLFF.